What follows is one TCR beta chain and its context. Antigen: not known. Every sample gave at least 6 micrograms of total RNA when it was extracted. Using a J-beta primer mix together with a sample-barcoded 5' primer, a second PCR was run for roughly 7 to 12 cycles. With 12 random nucleotides, a template-switch adaptor tagged each individual cDNA molecule. A single record per CDR3 protein comes from TCRdb applying MiXCR to the 5' RACE reads. Of around 1,500,000 distinct CDR3 sequences in the sample, about 40% were seen once. The length of the CDR3 is 15 residues. Germline CDR1 is SGDLS and CDR2 is YYNGEE. V lost 3 bases to trimming and J lost 3 bases, with 15 bases between them. The data were taken from a study of blood T cells in healthy people across ages. Study-wide results and caveats: Older individuals had lower TCR beta diversity per million T cells (the decline was roughly linear). Naive CD4+ cell counts and diversity both ran higher in long-lived than in aged donors.

The chain is built from TRBV9 and TRBJ1-1; no firm D call. Sequences were obtained from blood. The sequence derives from a young woman in good health. CDR3 DNA sequence: TGTGCCAGCAGCGAAAGGGAGGGAAGATACACTGAAGCTTTCTTT. As protein: CASSEREGRYTEAFF.